This TCR beta chain was documented in a study of PD-1 blockade in classical Hodgkin lymphoma. Some clones are missing from TCRdb's copy, which holds only in-frame ones; the method was immunoSEQ multiplex PCR. The top ten clones hold 7.5% to 10% of a sample with some 150,000 clones, approximately 72% of them seen once. This clone was counted a few times. Its antigen is not identified. General study points: Lower baseline TCR diversity marked trial partial responders and progressors. Healthy donors reportedly exceeded newly diagnosed patients in baseline TCR diversity. Reasons behind the repertoire differences stay unclear, perhaps disease activity or earlier therapy.

Germline values: CDR1 SQVTM, CDR2 ANQGSEA. The V segment lost 4 bases and the J segment 5 bases; nucleotides outside the gene matches: 10. CDR3 length: 14 amino acids. Autologous stem cell transplantation was followed by relapse in every patient, and brentuximab vedotin exposure varied. V gene TRBV29-1 combines with J gene TRBJ1-1; TRBD1 agrees at 7 bases. The clonotype was recovered from a human donor with classical Hodgkin lymphoma. The source was peripheral blood mononuclear cells (PBMCs), collected before the second cycle of nivolumab. The CDR3 sequence: CSVVGDRERTEAFF. CDR3 bases: TGCAGCGTTGTGGGTGACAGGGAGAGAACTGAAGCTTTCTTT.